The next 15 T cell receptor beta chains were all read from a single sample in a study of blood T cell repertoires in COVID-19. Libraries were prepared by immunoSEQ multiplex PCR; TCRdb keeps only in-frame clonotypes and omits some of them. There are about 150,000 clones in the sample; about four fifths occur only once, and roughly 3% lies in the top ten. The material sequenced was peripheral blood. These receptor sequences come from a woman aged 80 or over with acute or convalescent COVID-19.

This clone was seen only a few times. V is TRBV13 and J is TRBJ1-1, with D uncertain. The CDR3 loop spans 14 amino acids. CDR1 is PRHDT and CDR2 is FYEKMQ in the germline V gene (reference sequence). V was clipped by 2 bases and J by 2 bases, with 9 bases between them. The CDR3 here is CASSLRGSNTEAFF. The CDR3 DNA reads TGTGCCAGCAGCTTACGAGGTAGTAACACTGAAGCTTTCTTT.

The rearrangement uses TRBV7-9 and TRBJ1-2, with a weak D call TRBD1 (6 bases). From germline, CDR1 is SEHNR and CDR2 FQNEAQ (reference sequence). Trimming pared 5 bases from V and 6 bases from J, leaving 13 bases between. CDR3 length: 13 residues. Written as DNA, the CDR3 is TGTGCCAGCAGCCTGGGCAGGGACAATGGCTACACCTTC. Encoded protein: CASSLGRDNGYTF.

This chain connects TRBV5-1 to TRBJ1-2, with 8 bases aligning to TRBD1. V shed 4 bases, J shed 3 bases, and the junction held 5 bases outside the gene matches. Germline CDR1 and CDR2: SGHRS and YFSETQ. This CDR3 region has 14 residues. CDR3 protein: CASSLQGQDYGYTF. CDR3 bases: TGCGCCAGCAGCCTTCAGGGACAGGACTATGGCTACACCTTC.

The V gene is TRBV3-1 (or the pseudogene TRBV3-2), the J gene TRBJ2-2; D not certain. Trimming took off 4 bases at V and 5 bases at J, with 11 bases between the two ends. The germline V gene has CDR1 LGHDT and CDR2 YNNKEL (reference sequence). This CDR3 contains 14 residues. Written as DNA, the CDR3 is TGTGCCAGCAGCCCATTGCAGGAAACCGGGGAGCTGTTTTTT. This gives the protein CASSPLQETGELFF.

The J gene is TRBJ1-4, the V gene TRBV7-9, with a possible D match to TRBD1 (5 bases). The V end was cut by 5 bases, the J end by 4 bases, with 20 bases between. The CDR3 spans 17 residues. From germline, CDR1 is SEHNR and CDR2 FQNEAQ (reference sequence). The CDR3 sequence is CASSLLALTAGNEKLFF. The CDR3 region has the DNA TGTGCCAGCAGCCTACTCGCCTTGACAGCCGGTAATGAAAAACTGTTTTTT.

V gene TRBV29-1 combines with J gene TRBJ1-1; tentatively, D is TRBD1 (6 bases). CDR1 SQVTM and CDR2 ANQGSEA come from the germline V gene. The CDR3 is 12 residues long. V shed 7 bases and J shed 2 bases, with 11 bases lying between them. Here the CDR3 DNA reads TGCAGCGGTGCCAGGGGAAACACTGAAGCTTTCTTT. Its protein is CSGARGNTEAFF.

J is TRBJ2-7 and V is TRBV30, with 12 bases fitting TRBD2. Germline loops: CDR1 GTSNPN, CDR2 SVGIG (reference sequence). The V gene end was trimmed by 3 bases and the J gene end by 2 bases; junction bases not matched to a gene: 5. The CDR3 is made up of 15 amino acids. CDR3 DNA: TGTGCCTGGAGCGAACTAGCGGGGGGCACCTACGAGCAGTACTTC. Translated, it gives CAWSELAGGTYEQYF.

The gene calls are TRBV9 and TRBJ1-2, with 8 bases aligning to TRBD1. V trimming: 4 bases; J trimming: 1 base; junction bases outside the gene matches: 6. The germline CDR1 and CDR2 sequences are SGDLS and YYNGEE. The CDR3 covers 15 residues. DNA for the CDR3: TGTGCCAGCAGCAAACAGGGGGGGCTTAACTATGGCTACACCTTC. It yields the protein CASSKQGGLNYGYTF.

The CDR3 reads CASSGESYGYTF. CDR3 nucleotide sequence: TGTGCCAGCTCAGGGGAGAGTTATGGCTACACCTTC. The V gene is TRBV18, the J gene TRBJ1-2; D not resolved. The CDR3 covers 12 residues. Trimming took off 5 bases at V and 5 bases at J, with 9 bases between the two ends. The germline gives CDR1 KGHSH, CDR2 LQKENI.

This sequence joins TRBV2 and TRBJ2-5, with TRBD2 identical over 9 bases. V shed 1 base, J shed 5 bases, and the junction held 8 bases outside the gene matches. This CDR3 contains 16 residues. CDR1 and CDR2 from the germline V gene are SNHLY and FYNNEI. CDR3 protein: CASSEGVLAGDETQYF. Written as DNA, the CDR3 is TGTGCCAGCAGTGAAGGCGTTTTAGCGGGGGATGAGACCCAGTACTTC.

The rearrangement uses TRBV2 and TRBJ1-5, with D possibly matching TRBD1 (6 bases). This CDR3 comprises 15 residues. V dropped 9 bases and J dropped 4 bases, with 19 bases sitting between them. Per germline, CDR1 SNHLY and CDR2 FYNNEI. CDR3 sequence (DNA): TGTGCCAGTAGCCCTACCAGGGGTGGTAATCAGCCCCAGCATTTT. Protein: CASSPTRGGNQPQHF.

Here the CDR3 reads CASSVAGQGNFYGYTF. CDR3 coding DNA: TGTGCCAGCAGCGTAGCGGGACAGGGGAATTTCTATGGCTACACCTTC. This chain joins TRBV9 and TRBJ1-2; 10 bases fit TRBD1. The CDR3 covers 16 residues. The V and J ends lost 0 bases and 4 bases, in that order; junction bases with no gene match: 6. Germline V gene sequence: CDR1 SGDLS, CDR2 YYNGEE.

This clone was detected only a few times. The rearrangement links TRBV18 to TRBJ1-1; a possible D gene is TRBD1 (6 bases). This CDR3 has 14 amino acids. From germline, CDR1 is KGHSH and CDR2 LQKENI. V lost 0 bases and J lost 8, with 13 bases in between. The CDR3 sequence: CASSPPGGVWEAFF. The CDR3 DNA is TGTGCCAGCTCACCACCAGGGGGAGTTTGGGAAGCTTTCTTT.

This clone was observed a single time. The CDR3: CASSFGTDGVTKLFF. DNA of the CDR3: TGTGCCAGCAGTTTCGGGACAGATGGAGTAACAAAACTGTTTTTT. The chain has TRBV28 and TRBJ1-4, with 7 bases identical to TRBD1. Germline loops: CDR1 MDHEN, CDR2 SYDVKM. The CDR3 consists of 15 residues. V dropped 3 bases and J dropped 10; count of bases not matched to a gene: 11.

The chain employs TRBV5-5 and TRBJ1-5; TRBD1 might be the D (6 bases). This CDR3 has 14 residues. The V gene's germline CDR1 is SGHKS and CDR2 YYEKEE (reference sequence). The ends were cut back, 3 bases at V and 4 bases at J, with 11 bases in the middle. The CDR3 DNA reads TGTGCCAGCAGCTGGCGACAGGAGAATCAGCCCCAGCATTTT. The encoded protein is CASSWRQENQPQHF. Full variable domain (outside the CDR3, taken from reference TRBV5-5 and TRBJ1-5): DAGVTQSPTHLIKTRGQQVTLRCSPISGHKSVSWYQQVLGQGPQFIFQYYEKEERGRGNFPDRFSARQFPNYSSELNVNALLLGDSALYLCASSWRQENQPQHFGDGTRLSIL.